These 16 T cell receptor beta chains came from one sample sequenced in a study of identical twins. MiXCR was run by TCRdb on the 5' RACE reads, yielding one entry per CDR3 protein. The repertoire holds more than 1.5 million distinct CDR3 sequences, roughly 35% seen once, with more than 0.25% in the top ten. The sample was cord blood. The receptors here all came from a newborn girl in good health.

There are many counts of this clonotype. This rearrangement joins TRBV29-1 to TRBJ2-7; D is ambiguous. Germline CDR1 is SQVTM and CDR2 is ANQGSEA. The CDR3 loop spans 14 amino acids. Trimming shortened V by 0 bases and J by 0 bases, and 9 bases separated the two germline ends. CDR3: CSVEDGQSSYEQYF. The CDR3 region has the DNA TGCAGCGTTGAAGATGGGCAGTCCTCCTACGAGCAGTACTTC.

The CDR3 DNA follows: TGTGCCAGCAGCCAAGACACGGACTATCAGCCCCAGCATTTT. This translates into CASSQDTDYQPQHF. The chain has TRBV4-2 and TRBJ1-5; D not certain. The CDR3 is 14 residues long. Germline V CDR1 and CDR2: LGHNA, YNFKEQ. Trimming took off 0 bases at V and 5 bases at J, with 8 bases between the two ends.

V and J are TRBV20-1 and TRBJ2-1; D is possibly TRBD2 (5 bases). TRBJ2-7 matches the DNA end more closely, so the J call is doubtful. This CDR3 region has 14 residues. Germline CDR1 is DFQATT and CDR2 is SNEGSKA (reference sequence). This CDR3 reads CSAARDWGYNEQYF. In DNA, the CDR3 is TGCAGTGCCGCGAGGGATTGGGGATACAATGAGCAGTACTTC.

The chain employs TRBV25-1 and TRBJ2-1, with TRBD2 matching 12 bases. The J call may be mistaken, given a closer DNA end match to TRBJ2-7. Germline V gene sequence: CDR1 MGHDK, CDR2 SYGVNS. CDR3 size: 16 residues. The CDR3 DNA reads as TGTGCCAGCAGTGAATGGGCTAGCGGGGGGGCCCATGAGCAGTACTTC. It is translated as CASSEWASGGAHEQYF.

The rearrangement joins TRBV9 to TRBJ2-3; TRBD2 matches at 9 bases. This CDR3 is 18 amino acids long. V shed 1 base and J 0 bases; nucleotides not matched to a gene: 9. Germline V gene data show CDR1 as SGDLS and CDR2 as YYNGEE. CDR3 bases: TGTGCCAGCAGCGTAAGGCTAGCGGGAACCACTAGCACAGATACGCAGTATTTT. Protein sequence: CASSVRLAGTTSTDTQYF.

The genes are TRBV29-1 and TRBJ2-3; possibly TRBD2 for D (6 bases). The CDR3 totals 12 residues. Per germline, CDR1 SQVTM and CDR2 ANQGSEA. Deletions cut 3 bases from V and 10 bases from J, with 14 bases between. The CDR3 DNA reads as TGCAGCGTTGACGGGAGAAGTGATTCGCAGTATTTT. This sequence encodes CSVDGRSDSQYF.

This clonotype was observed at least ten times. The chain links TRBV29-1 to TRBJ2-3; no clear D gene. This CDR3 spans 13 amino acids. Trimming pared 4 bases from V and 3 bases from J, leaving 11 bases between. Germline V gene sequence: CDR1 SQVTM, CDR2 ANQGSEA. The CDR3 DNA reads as TGCAGCGTTGCAGGCCTAGAGACAGATACGCAGTATTTT. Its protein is CSVAGLETDTQYF.

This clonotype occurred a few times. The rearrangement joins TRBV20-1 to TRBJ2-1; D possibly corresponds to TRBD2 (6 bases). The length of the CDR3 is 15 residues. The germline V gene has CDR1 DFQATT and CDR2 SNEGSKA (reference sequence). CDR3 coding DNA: TGCAGCGGTTCAGGTGGTGGGAGGAGGTACAATGAGCAGTTCTTC. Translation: CSGSGGGRRYNEQFF.

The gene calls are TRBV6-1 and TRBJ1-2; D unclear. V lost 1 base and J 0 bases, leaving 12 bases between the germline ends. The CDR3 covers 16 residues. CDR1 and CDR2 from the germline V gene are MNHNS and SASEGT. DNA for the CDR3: TGTGCCAGCAGTGAAGAAGCGGGAGCAGCTAACTATGGCTACACCTTC. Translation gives CASSEEAGAANYGYTF.

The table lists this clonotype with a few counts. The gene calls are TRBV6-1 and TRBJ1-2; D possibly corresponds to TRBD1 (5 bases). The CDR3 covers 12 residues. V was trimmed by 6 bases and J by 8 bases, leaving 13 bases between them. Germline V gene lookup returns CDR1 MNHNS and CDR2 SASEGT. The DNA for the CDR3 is TGTGCCAGCAGACAGCAGGGTTTCGGCTACACCTTC. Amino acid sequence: CASRQQGFGYTF.

CDR3 coding DNA: TGTGCCAGCAGTCCCGGACGGATAGAGTACAATGAGCAGTACTTC. It encodes CASSPGRIEYNEQYF. This chain joins TRBV2 and TRBJ2-7; no reliable D call. The CDR3 is 15 amino acids. Germline CDR1 reads SNHLY; CDR2 reads FYNNEI. Deletions cut 5 bases from V and 7 bases from J, with 21 bases between.

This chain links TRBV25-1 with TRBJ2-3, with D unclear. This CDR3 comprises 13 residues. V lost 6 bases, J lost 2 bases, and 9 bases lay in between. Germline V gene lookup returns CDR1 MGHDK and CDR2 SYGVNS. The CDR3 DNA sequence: TGTGCCAGCAGGGCCTCCCCCACAGATACGCAGTATTTT. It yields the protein CASRASPTDTQYF.

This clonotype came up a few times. The CDR3 sequence: CASRAGDRDTEAFF. The CDR3 DNA reads as TGTGCCAGCAGGGCGGGGGACCGAGACACTGAAGCTTTCTTT. The genes are TRBV28 and TRBJ1-1, with D tentatively TRBD1 (5 bases). CDR1 is MDHEN and CDR2 is SYDVKM in the germline V gene. V was clipped by 6 bases and J by 3 bases, with 14 bases between them. This CDR3 is built from 14 residues.

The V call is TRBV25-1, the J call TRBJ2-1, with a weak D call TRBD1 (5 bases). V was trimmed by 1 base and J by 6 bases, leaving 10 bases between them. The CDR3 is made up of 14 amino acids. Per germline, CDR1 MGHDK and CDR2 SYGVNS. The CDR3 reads CASSELGPINEQFF. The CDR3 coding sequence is TGTGCCAGCAGTGAATTGGGGCCCATCAATGAGCAGTTCTTC. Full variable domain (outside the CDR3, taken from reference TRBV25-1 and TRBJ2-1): EADIYQTPRYLVIGTGKKITLECSQTMGHDKMYWYQQDPGMELHLIHYSYGVNSTEKGDLSSESTVSRIRTEHFPLTLESARPSHTSQYLCASSELGPINEQFFGPGTRLTVL.

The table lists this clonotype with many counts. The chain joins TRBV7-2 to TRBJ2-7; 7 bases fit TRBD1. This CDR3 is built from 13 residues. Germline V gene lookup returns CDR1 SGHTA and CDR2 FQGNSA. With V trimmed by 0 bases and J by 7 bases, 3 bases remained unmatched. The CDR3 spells CASSLALRGEQYF. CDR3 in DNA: TGTGCCAGCAGCTTAGCCCTCAGGGGGGAGCAGTACTTC.

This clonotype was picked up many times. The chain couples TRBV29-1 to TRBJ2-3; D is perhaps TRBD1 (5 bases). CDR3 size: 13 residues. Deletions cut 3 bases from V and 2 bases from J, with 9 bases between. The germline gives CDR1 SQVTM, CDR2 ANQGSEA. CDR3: CSVEKGFTDTQYF. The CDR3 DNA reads TGCAGCGTTGAGAAGGGGTTCACAGATACGCAGTATTTT.